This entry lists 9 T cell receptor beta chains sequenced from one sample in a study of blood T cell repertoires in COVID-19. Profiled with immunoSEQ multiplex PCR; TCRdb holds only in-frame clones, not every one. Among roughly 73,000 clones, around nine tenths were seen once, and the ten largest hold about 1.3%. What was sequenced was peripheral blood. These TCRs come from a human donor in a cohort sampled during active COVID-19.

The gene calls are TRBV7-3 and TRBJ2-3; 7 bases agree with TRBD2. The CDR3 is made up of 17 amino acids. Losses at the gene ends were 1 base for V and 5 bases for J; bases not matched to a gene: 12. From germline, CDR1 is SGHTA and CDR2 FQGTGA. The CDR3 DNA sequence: TGTGCCAGCAGCTTAAATGGGGGAGGGCCGGGTGGAGATACGCAGTATTTT. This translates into CASSLNGGGPGGDTQYF.

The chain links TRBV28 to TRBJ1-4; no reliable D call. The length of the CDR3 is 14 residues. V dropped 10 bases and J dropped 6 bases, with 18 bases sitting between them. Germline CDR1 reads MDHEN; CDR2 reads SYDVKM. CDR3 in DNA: TGTGCCACCCAATCAGGAGGGAGGGATGAAAAACTGTTTTTT. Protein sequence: CATQSGGRDEKLFF.

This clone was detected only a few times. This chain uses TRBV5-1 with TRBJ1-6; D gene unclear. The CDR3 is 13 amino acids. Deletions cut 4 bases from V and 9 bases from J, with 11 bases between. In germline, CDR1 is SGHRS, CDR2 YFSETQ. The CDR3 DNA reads TGCGCCAGCAGCACCCCCGAGGGTTCACCCCTCCACTTT. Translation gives CASSTPEGSPLHF.

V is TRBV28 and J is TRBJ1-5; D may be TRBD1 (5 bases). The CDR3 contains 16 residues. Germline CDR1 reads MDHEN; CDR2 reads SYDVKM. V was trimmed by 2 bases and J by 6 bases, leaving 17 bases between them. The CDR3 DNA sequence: TGTGCCAGCAGTTTAGTAAAGCAGGGAAGGACTCAGCCCCAGCATTTT. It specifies CASSLVKQGRTQPQHF.

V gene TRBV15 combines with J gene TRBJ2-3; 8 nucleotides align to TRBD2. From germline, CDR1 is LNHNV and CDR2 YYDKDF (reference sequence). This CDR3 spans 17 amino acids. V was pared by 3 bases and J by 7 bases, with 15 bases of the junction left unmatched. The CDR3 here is CATSSARASGGPYTQYF. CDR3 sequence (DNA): TGTGCCACCAGCAGTGCCAGGGCATCGGGAGGGCCGTATACGCAGTATTTT. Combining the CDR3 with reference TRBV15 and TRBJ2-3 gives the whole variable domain DAMVIQNPRYQVTQFGKPVTLSCSQTLNHNVMYWYQQKSSQAPKLLFHYYDKDFNNEADTPDNFQSRRPNTSFCFLDIRSPGLGDTAMYLCATSSARASGGPYTQYFGPGTRLTVL.

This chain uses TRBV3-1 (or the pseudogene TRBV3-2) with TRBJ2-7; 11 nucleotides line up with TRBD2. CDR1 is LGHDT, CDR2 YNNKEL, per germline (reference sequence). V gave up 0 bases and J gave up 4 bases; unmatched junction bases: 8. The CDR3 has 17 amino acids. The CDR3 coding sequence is TGTGCCAGCAGCCAAGATAGCGGGAGGGCCCTCGGATACGAGCAGTACTTC. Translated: CASSQDSGRALGYEQYF.

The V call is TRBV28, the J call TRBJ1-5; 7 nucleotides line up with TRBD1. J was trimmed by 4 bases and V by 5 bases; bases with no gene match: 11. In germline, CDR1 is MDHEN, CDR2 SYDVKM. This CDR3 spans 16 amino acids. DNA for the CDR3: TGTGCCAGCAGTCCTCGCGGGGACAGTCGTAATCAGCCCCAGCATTTT. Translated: CASSPRGDSRNQPQHF. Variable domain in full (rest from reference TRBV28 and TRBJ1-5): DVKVTQSSRYLVKRTGEKVFLECVQDMDHENMFWYRQDPGLGLRLIYFSYDVKMKEKGDIPEGYSVSREKKERFSLILESASTNQTSMYLCASSPRGDSRNQPQHFGDGTRLSIL.

The DNA for the CDR3 is TGCGCCAGCAGTGGGCCGGGACAGCGAACAGCGATGCAGTACGTC. This sequence encodes CASSGPGQRTAMQYV. The chain recombines TRBV10-2 with TRBJ2-7; 7 bases line up with TRBD1. V gave up 4 bases and J gave up 9 bases; unmatched junction bases: 15. CDR1 and CDR2 from the germline V gene are WSHSY and SAAADI. The CDR3 spans 15 residues.

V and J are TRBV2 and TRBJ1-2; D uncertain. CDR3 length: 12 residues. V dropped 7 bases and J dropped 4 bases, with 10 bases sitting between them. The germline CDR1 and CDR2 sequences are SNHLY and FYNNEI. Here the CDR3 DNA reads TGTGCCAGCACCCTAGAAGTCTATGGCTACACCTTC. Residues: CASTLEVYGYTF.